This paragraph covers one T cell receptor (beta chain) sequence. The method was immunoSEQ multiplex PCR; TCRdb's version includes in-frame clones alone and lacks a portion of them. The top ten clones hold 10% of a sample with 200,000 or so clones, roughly 92% of them seen once. CDR1 and CDR2 (germline): LNHDA, SQIVND (reference sequence). The CDR3 sequence is 13 residues long. V gave up 5 bases and J gave up 1 base, with 8 bases separating them. These data originate in a study of T cell responses to AZD1222 COVID-19 vaccine. This chain uses TRBV19 with TRBJ2-5, with D uncertain. The sequence was collected from an adult in good health. Source: peripheral blood, taken on day 0 of AZD1222 vaccination. The CDR3 protein is CASSAQGQETQYF. The CDR3 region has the DNA TGTGCCAGTAGTGCGCAAGGCCAAGAGACCCAGTACTTC.